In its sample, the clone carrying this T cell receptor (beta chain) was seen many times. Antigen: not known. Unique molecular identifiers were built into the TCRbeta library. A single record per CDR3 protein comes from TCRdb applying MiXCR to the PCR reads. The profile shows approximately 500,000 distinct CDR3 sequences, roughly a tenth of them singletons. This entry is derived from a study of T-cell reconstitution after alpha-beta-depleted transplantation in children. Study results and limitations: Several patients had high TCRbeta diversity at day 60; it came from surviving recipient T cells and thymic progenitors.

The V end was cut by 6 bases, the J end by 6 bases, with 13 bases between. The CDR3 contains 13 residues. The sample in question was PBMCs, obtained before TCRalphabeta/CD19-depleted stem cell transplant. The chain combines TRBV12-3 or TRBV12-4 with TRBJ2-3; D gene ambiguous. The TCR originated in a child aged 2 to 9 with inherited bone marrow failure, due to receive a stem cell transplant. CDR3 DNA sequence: TGTGCCAGCAGCCCACCCCTGGAGGATACGCAGTATTTT. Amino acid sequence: CASSPPLEDTQYF.